The entry below gives a single TCR beta chain sequence along with its context. Germline-derived CDR1 and CDR2 are MRHNA and SNTAGT. This CDR3 contains 16 residues. V shed 4 bases and J 4 bases; nucleotides not matched to a gene: 6. PCR was performed using 60 Vbeta and 13 Jbeta primers. Produced via immunoSEQ multiplex PCR; TCRdb's table is partial and in-frame only. This table has over 90,000 clones, approximately 75% appearing once. The source of the sample is a study of cytomegalovirus exposure and HLA in healthy donors. The chain joins TRBV6-4 to TRBJ2-1, with 11 bases fitting TRBD2. The receptor was isolated from a woman in her sixties or seventies in good health and CMV-seropositive. Sequencing input: PBMCs. CDR3 in amino acids: CASSGETSGDYNEQFF. For the CDR3, the DNA is TGTGCCAGCAGTGGCGAGACTAGCGGGGATTACAATGAGCAGTTCTTC.